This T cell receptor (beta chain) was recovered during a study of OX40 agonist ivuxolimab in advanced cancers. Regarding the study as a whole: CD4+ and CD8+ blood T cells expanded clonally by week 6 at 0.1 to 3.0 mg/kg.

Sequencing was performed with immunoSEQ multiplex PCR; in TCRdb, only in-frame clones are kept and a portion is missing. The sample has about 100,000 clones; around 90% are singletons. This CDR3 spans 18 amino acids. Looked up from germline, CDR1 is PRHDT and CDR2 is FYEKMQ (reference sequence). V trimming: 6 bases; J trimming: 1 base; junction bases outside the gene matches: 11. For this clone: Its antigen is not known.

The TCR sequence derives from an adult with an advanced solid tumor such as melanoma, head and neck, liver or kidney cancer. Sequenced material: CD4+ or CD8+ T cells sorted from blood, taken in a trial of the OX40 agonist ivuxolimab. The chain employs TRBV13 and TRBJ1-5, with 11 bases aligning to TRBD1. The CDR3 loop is CASSVAGQGVGSNQPQHF. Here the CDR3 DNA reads TGTGCCAGCAGTGTAGCGGGACAGGGGGTAGGAAGCAATCAGCCCCAGCATTTT. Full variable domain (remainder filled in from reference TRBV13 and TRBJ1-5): AAGVIQSPRHLIKEKRETATLKCYPIPRHDTVYWYQQGPGQDPQFLISFYEKMQSDKGSIPDRFSAQQFSDYHSELNMSSLELGDSALYFCASSVAGQGVGSNQPQHFGDGTRLSIL.